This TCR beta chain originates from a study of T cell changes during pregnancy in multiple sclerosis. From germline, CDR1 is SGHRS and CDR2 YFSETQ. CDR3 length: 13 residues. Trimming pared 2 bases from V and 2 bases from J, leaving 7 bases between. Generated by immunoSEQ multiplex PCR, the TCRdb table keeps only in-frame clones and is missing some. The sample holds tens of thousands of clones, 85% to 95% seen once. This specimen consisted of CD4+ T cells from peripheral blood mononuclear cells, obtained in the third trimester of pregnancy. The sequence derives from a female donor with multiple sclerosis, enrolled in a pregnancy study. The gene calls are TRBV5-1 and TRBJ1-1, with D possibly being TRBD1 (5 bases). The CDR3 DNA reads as TGCGCCAGCAGCTTTGACAGTAACACTGAAGCTTTCTTT. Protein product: CASSFDSNTEAFF.